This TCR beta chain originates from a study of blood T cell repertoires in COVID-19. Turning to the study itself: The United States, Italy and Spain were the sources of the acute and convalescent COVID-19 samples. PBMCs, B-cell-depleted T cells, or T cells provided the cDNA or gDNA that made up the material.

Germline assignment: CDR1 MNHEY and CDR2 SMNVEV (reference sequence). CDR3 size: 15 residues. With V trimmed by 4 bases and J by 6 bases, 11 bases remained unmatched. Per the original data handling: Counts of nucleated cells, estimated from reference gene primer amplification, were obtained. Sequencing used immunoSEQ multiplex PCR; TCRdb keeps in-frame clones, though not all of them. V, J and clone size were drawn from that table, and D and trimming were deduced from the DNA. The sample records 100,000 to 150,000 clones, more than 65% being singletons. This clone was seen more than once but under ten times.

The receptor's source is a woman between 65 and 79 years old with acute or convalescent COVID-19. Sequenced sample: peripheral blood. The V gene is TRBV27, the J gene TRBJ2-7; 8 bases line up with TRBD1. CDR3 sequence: CASSSPGQVSSEQYF. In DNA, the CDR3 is TGTGCCAGCAGTTCCCCGGGACAGGTGTCATCCGAGCAGTACTTC.